The 27 T cell receptor beta chains in this list originate from one sample, sequenced in a study of cytomegalovirus exposure and HLA in healthy donors. TCRdb's table, derived via immunoSEQ multiplex PCR, lists solely in-frame clones and lacks some. The repertoire holds 65,000 to 75,000 clones, with 94% as singletons. The sequencing sample was made of PBMCs. The receptors come from a young man in good health and CMV-seropositive.

The chain has TRBV11-1 and TRBJ2-5; 10 bases are a match to TRBD1. CDR3 length: 17 residues. The germline V gene encodes CDR1 SGHAT and CDR2 FQDESV (reference sequence). J lost 5 bases, V lost 5 bases, and 14 bases had no gene match. The CDR3 nucleotides read TGTGCCAGCAGCCGGGCACGAGGACAGGGGGATCAGGAGACCCAGTACTTC. This encodes CASSRARGQGDQETQYF. Full variable domain (outside the CDR3, taken from reference TRBV11-1 and TRBJ2-5): EAEVAQSPRYKITEKSQAVAFWCDPISGHATLYWYRQILGQGPELLVQFQDESVVDDSQLPKDRFSAERLKGVDSTLKIQPAELGDSAMYLCASSRARGQGDQETQYFGPGTRLLVL.

This rearrangement joins TRBV28 to TRBJ1-1; 8 bases map to TRBD1. Unmatched junction bases numbered 5, after V lost 7 bases and J lost 1 base. The CDR3 runs 14 residues. Germline V gives CDR1 MDHEN, CDR2 SYDVKM. The CDR3 here is CASNGGQANTEAFF. In nucleotides, the CDR3 is TGTGCCAGCAATGGGGGACAGGCGAACACTGAAGCTTTCTTT.

V is TRBV28 and J is TRBJ2-7; possible D gene TRBD1, 5 bases. Germline V gene data show CDR1 as MDHEN and CDR2 as SYDVKM. This CDR3 spans 14 amino acids. The ends were cut back, 1 base at V and 5 bases at J, with 12 bases in the middle. CDR3 in amino acids: CASSLLGVRNEQYF. For the CDR3, the DNA is TGTGCCAGCAGTTTATTAGGGGTAAGGAACGAGCAGTACTTC.

V is TRBV5-8 and J is TRBJ1-5; 11 bases are a match to TRBD1. This CDR3 contains 17 residues. Germline CDR1 reads SGHTS; CDR2 reads YDEGEE. With 5 bases clipped from V and 4 bases from J, the junction kept 11 bases outside the gene matches. CDR3 amino acids: CASSTGTGGALNQPQHF. The CDR3 bases are TGTGCCAGCAGTACCGGGACAGGGGGTGCTTTGAATCAGCCCCAGCATTTT.

CDR3 amino acids: CATRTSGRFQETQYF. The CDR3 nucleotides are TGTGCCACCCGGACTAGCGGGAGGTTTCAAGAGACCCAGTACTTC. J is TRBJ2-5 and V is TRBV19; 14 positions agree with TRBD2. The CDR3 contains 15 residues. CDR1 is LNHDA, CDR2 SQIVND, per germline (reference sequence). The V segment lost 10 bases and the J segment 2 bases; nucleotides outside the gene matches: 6.

This sequence joins TRBV6-1 and TRBJ1-1; tentative D call: TRBD1 (5 bases). V gave up 5 bases and J gave up 5 bases, with 12 bases separating them. The CDR3 is 13 residues long. Germline CDR1 is MNHNS and CDR2 is SASEGT. CDR3 region: CASSFQGSTEAFF. The CDR3 DNA follows: TGTGCCAGCAGTTTCCAGGGTTCGACTGAAGCTTTCTTT.

The rearrangement links TRBV29-1 to TRBJ2-7, with D possibly being TRBD2 (6 bases). Trimming removed 4 bases at V and 2 bases at J, with 15 bases between. There are 14 residues in the CDR3. The V gene's germline CDR1 is SQVTM and CDR2 ANQGSEA. The CDR3 bases are TGCAGCGTTGGGGGTGGTCGGGAGACCTACGAGCAGTACTTC. Protein sequence: CSVGGGRETYEQYF.

Here the CDR3 reads CASSTGSGRPYGYTF. The CDR3 nucleotides are TGTGCCAGCAGTACAGGTAGTGGGAGGCCTTATGGCTACACCTTC. J is TRBJ1-2 and V is TRBV27; the D gene is possibly TRBD1 (5 bases). The CDR3 contains 15 residues. Germline V CDR1 and CDR2: MNHEY, SMNVEV (reference sequence). The germline V and J ends were trimmed by 5 bases and 5 bases, with 18 bases remaining between them.

The rearrangement links TRBV19 to TRBJ2-7, with 11 bases matching TRBD2. The V and J ends lost 4 bases and 3 bases, in that order; junction bases with no gene match: 5. This CDR3 has 15 amino acids. CDR1 is LNHDA, CDR2 SQIVND, per germline (reference sequence). The CDR3 loop reads CASSTTGTSGYEQYF. The DNA of the CDR3 is TGTGCCAGTAGTACGACCGGGACTAGCGGCTACGAGCAGTACTTC. The full variable domain, rest sourced from reference TRBV19 and TRBJ2-7, is DGGITQSPKYLFRKEGQNVTLSCEQNLNHDAMYWYRQDPGQGLRLIYYSQIVNDFQKGDIAEGYSVSREKKESFPLTVTSAQKNPTAFYLCASSTTGTSGYEQYFGPGTRLTVT.

J is TRBJ2-1 and V is TRBV27; 8 nucleotides match TRBD2. The CDR3 extends over 15 amino acids. CDR1 and CDR2 from the germline V gene are MNHEY and SMNVEV (reference sequence). The ends lost 6 bases at V and 8 bases at J; junction bases unmatched: 12. CDR3 region: CASRKAAGDLDEQFF. The CDR3 coding sequence is TGTGCCAGCAGGAAAGCAGCGGGAGATTTAGATGAGCAGTTCTTC.

J is TRBJ2-3 and V is TRBV2; possibly TRBD1 for D (6 bases). The CDR3 runs 15 residues. Trimming removed 2 bases from V and 4 bases from J, with 13 bases in between. The germline V gene has CDR1 SNHLY and CDR2 FYNNEI. CDR3 DNA: TGTGCCAGCAGTGAACCAGGGGATCATGCAGATACGCAGTATTTT. This sequence encodes CASSEPGDHADTQYF.

The chain has TRBV30 and TRBJ2-3; TRBD2 matches 11 bases. The CDR3 runs to 15 residues. Germline V CDR1 and CDR2: GTSNPN, SVGIG (reference sequence). With V trimmed by 5 bases and J by 1 base, 5 bases remained unmatched. CDR3 DNA sequence: TGTGCCTGGCAAACACTAGCGGGGGGCACAGATACGCAGTATTTT. This codes for CAWQTLAGGTDTQYF.

V is TRBV19 and J is TRBJ2-7, with 11 nucleotides matching TRBD2. Germline CDR1 and CDR2: LNHDA and SQIVND (reference sequence). The CDR3 is made up of 16 amino acids. The ends lost 6 bases at V and 0 bases at J; junction bases unmatched: 7. The CDR3 sequence is CASRGQGLADSYEQYF. The DNA for the CDR3 is TGTGCCAGTAGAGGCCAGGGACTAGCGGACTCCTACGAGCAGTACTTC.

The CDR3 spells CASSLGGLGQGVYEQYF. CDR3 DNA: TGTGCCAGCAGCTTAGGGGGCCTAGGACAGGGAGTCTACGAGCAGTACTTC. The rearrangement joins TRBV7-4 to TRBJ2-7, with 8 bases lining up with TRBD1. CDR3 length: 17 amino acids. The germline CDR1 and CDR2 sequences are SGHVT and SQSDAQ. The J segment lost 3 bases and the V segment lost 1 base, leaving 11 bases of the junction unmatched. The complete variable domain, with remaining parts taken from reference TRBV7-4 and TRBJ2-7, reads GAGVSQSPRYKVAKRGRDVALRCDSISGHVTLYWYRQTLGQGSEVLTYSQSDAQRDKSGRPSGRFSAERPERSVSTLKIQRTEQGDSAVYLCASSLGGLGQGVYEQYFGPGTRLTVT.

The J gene is TRBJ2-5, the V gene TRBV5-8, with TRBD1 identical over 8 bases. The CDR3 runs to 13 residues. Trimming removed 4 bases from V and 4 bases from J; junction bases left unmatched: 3. Germline CDR1 reads SGHTS; CDR2 reads YDEGEE. The CDR3 here is CASSPTGVETQYF. As DNA, the CDR3 is TGTGCCAGCAGCCCGACAGGGGTAGAGACCCAGTACTTC.

This clone turned up a few times. The rearrangement uses TRBV2 and TRBJ2-1; tentatively, D is TRBD2 (6 bases). V lost 4 bases, J lost 4 bases, and 14 bases lay in between. CDR1 and CDR2 from the germline V gene are SNHLY and FYNNEI. The CDR3 length is 15 residues. The CDR3 nucleotides read TGTGCCAGCAGTGTACCTCTAGCGAGATACAATGAGCAGTTCTTC. As protein: CASSVPLARYNEQFF. Full variable domain (remainder filled in from reference TRBV2 and TRBJ2-1): EPEVTQTPSHQVTQMGQEVILRCVPISNHLYFYWYRQILGQKVEFLVSFYNNEISEKSEIFDDQFSVERPDGSNFTLKIRSTKLEDSAMYFCASSVPLARYNEQFFGPGTRLTVL.

This chain uses TRBV11-2 with TRBJ2-7, with TRBD1 matching 9 bases. The CDR3 has 14 amino acids. In germline, CDR1 is SGHAT, CDR2 FQNNGV. V lost 5 bases, J lost 2 bases, and 4 bases stayed unmatched. CDR3 sequence reads: CASSPWDRAYEQYF. CDR3 coding DNA: TGTGCCAGCAGCCCCTGGGACAGGGCCTACGAGCAGTACTTC. Full variable domain (remainder filled in from reference TRBV11-2 and TRBJ2-7): EAGVAQSPRYKIIEKRQSVAFWCNPISGHATLYWYQQILGQGPKLLIQFQNNGVVDDSQLPKDRFSAERLKGVDSTLKIQPAKLEDSAVYLCASSPWDRAYEQYFGPGTRLTVT.

The chain combines TRBV18 with TRBJ2-3; 9 nucleotides agree with TRBD2. J was trimmed by 2 bases and V by 3 bases; bases with no gene match: 9. This CDR3 is 17 amino acids long. From germline, CDR1 is KGHSH and CDR2 LQKENI. Here the CDR3 DNA reads TGTGCCAGCTCACCCAGGGGTCCTAGCGGGAACACAGATACGCAGTATTTT. This translates into CASSPRGPSGNTDTQYF.

The V call is TRBV2, the J call TRBJ2-5; TRBD2 matches 9 bases. This CDR3 has 18 residues. CDR1 SNHLY and CDR2 FYNNEI come from the germline V gene. The V and J ends lost 7 bases and 5 bases, in that order; junction bases with no gene match: 20. Written as DNA, the CDR3 is TGTGCCAGCATCATTTGGGGGGCTAGCGGGACCCCCGGGGAGACCCAGTACTTC. Protein product: CASIIWGASGTPGETQYF.

The chain joins TRBV7-9 to TRBJ2-3; TRBD1 matches at 8 bases. The CDR3 has 16 amino acids. J gave up 2 bases and V 5 bases, and 9 bases lay outside the gene matches. Germline CDR1 and CDR2: SEHNR and FQNEAQ (reference sequence). As DNA, the CDR3 is TGTGCCAGCAGCCCACGGGACAGGATTTACACAGATACGCAGTATTTT. Amino acids: CASSPRDRIYTDTQYF.

The genes are TRBV19 and TRBJ1-5, with a weak D call TRBD1 (5 bases). Germline CDR1 reads LNHDA; CDR2 reads SQIVND (reference sequence). The V end lost 3 bases, the J end lost 10 bases, and 19 bases lay between the germline ends. The CDR3 extends over 15 amino acids. CDR3 sequence: CASSIDRGSVKPQHF. Here the CDR3 DNA reads TGTGCCAGTAGTATCGACAGAGGTTCAGTCAAACCCCAGCATTTT.

V is TRBV28 and J is TRBJ2-3; D is uncertain. Trimming removed 2 bases at V and 5 bases at J, with 5 bases between. The CDR3 extends over 12 amino acids. CDR1 and CDR2 from the germline V gene are MDHEN and SYDVKM. Here the CDR3 reads CASSLKQDTQYF. DNA of the CDR3: TGTGCCAGCAGTTTAAAACAAGATACGCAGTATTTT.

The V call is TRBV5-1, the J call TRBJ1-5; 7 nucleotides agree with TRBD1. The CDR3 contains 16 residues. Germline CDR1 SGHRS, CDR2 YFSETQ. J was trimmed by 3 bases and V by 0 bases; bases with no gene match: 6. DNA of the CDR3: TGCGCCAGCAGCTTGGGCACAGGGGAGGCCAATCAGCCCCAGCATTTT. Translation: CASSLGTGEANQPQHF.

The V and J genes are TRBV2 and TRBJ1-1; D is uncertain. CDR3 size: 13 residues. Germline loops: CDR1 SNHLY, CDR2 FYNNEI. V was clipped by 6 bases and J by 3 bases, with 11 bases between them. Written as DNA, the CDR3 is TGTGCCAGCAGGTTTCGGGTGGACACTGAAGCTTTCTTT. Its translation is CASRFRVDTEAFF.

V gene TRBV7-9 combines with J gene TRBJ2-7, with D perhaps TRBD2 (5 bases). This CDR3 contains 12 residues. V was clipped by 10 bases and J by 1 base, with 11 bases between them. The germline gives CDR1 SEHNR, CDR2 FQNEAQ (reference sequence). This CDR3 is CAITGDSYEQYF. CDR3 bases: TGTGCCATCACCGGGGATTCCTACGAGCAGTACTTC.

The chain links TRBV19 to TRBJ2-7; TRBD1 agrees at 9 bases. CDR1 is LNHDA and CDR2 is SQIVND in the germline V gene (reference sequence). J lost 0 bases, V lost 5 bases, and 5 bases had no gene match. This CDR3 spans 15 amino acids. This CDR3 is CASSSGTGSSYEQYF. The CDR3 nucleotides are TGTGCCAGTAGTTCCGGGACAGGGAGCTCCTACGAGCAGTACTTC. Full variable domain (rest looked up from reference TRBV19 and TRBJ2-7): DGGITQSPKYLFRKEGQNVTLSCEQNLNHDAMYWYRQDPGQGLRLIYYSQIVNDFQKGDIAEGYSVSREKKESFPLTVTSAQKNPTAFYLCASSSGTGSSYEQYFGPGTRLTVT.

The chain combines TRBV11-3 with TRBJ2-3; 8 nucleotides agree with TRBD1. The V segment lost 6 bases and the J segment 9 bases; nucleotides outside the gene matches: 8. Germline V lookup: CDR1 SGHNT, CDR2 YENEEA. The CDR3 contains 13 residues. CDR3 amino acids: CASSYTGGDTQYF. The CDR3 DNA is TGTGCCAGCAGTTACACAGGGGGAGACACGCAGTATTTT.